This TCR beta chain was obtained from a study of post-analysis software for immune sequencing data. The CDR3 is made up of 13 amino acids. Looked up from germline, CDR1 is SGHTA and CDR2 is FQGNSA. V was cut by 5 bases and J by 5 bases, with 13 bases left in between. Prepared libraries of TCR beta cDNA carried unique molecular identifiers. From the PCR reads, TCRdb called clonotypes with MiXCR, one entry per CDR3 protein. The sample records hundreds of thousands of distinct CDR3 sequences, about 27% being singletons. This clonotype appeared a few times. Its cognate antigen is unknown. Study results and limitations: Patients showed TRBV5-6, TRBV5-1 and TRBV20-1 among five TRBV segments more frequent than in controls. Among multiple sclerosis patients, normalized Chao1 diversity was significantly below that of controls.

The chain has TRBV7-2 and TRBJ2-7; a weak D match, TRBD2 (7 bases). Sequencing was performed on blood. This TCR was recovered from a girl aged 10 to 17 with multiple sclerosis. The CDR3 loop reads CASSKGRGDEQYF. The CDR3 DNA reads TGTGCCAGCAGCAAGGGGAGGGGGGACGAGCAGTACTTC.